This TCR beta chain comes out of a study of blood T cell repertoires in COVID-19. Across the study: Recovered participants had two consecutive negative NP/OP PCR tests, healthcare professional clearance, or symptom resolution. Both acute and convalescent COVID-19 samples were obtained from the United States, Italy and Spain.

Participants spanned ages about 18 to 100 years and resided in over 20 US areas. CDR1 and CDR2 (germline): SGHKS, YYEKEE (reference sequence). This CDR3 is 16 amino acids long. V was clipped by 0 bases and J by 1 base, with 12 bases between them. This clone was counted many times. In the source study's methods: Amplification from reference gene primers served as the basis for estimated nucleated cell counts. Generated by immunoSEQ multiplex PCR, the TCRdb table keeps only in-frame clones and is missing some. For V, J and clone size, that table is used; D and trimming come from the DNA. The repertoire holds about 170,000 clones, with 70% to 80% as singletons.

Material for sequencing was PBMCs or T cells enriched from blood (not recorded which). The source of this sequence is a woman aged 65 to 85 in a cohort exposed to, infected with or recovered from COVID-19 (not recorded which). V gene TRBV5-5 combines with J gene TRBJ2-3, with D tentatively TRBD2 (6 bases). DNA for the CDR3: TGTGCCAGCAGCTTGGACGCCGGGACTGGCACAGATACGCAGTATTTT. Protein sequence: CASSLDAGTGTDTQYF.